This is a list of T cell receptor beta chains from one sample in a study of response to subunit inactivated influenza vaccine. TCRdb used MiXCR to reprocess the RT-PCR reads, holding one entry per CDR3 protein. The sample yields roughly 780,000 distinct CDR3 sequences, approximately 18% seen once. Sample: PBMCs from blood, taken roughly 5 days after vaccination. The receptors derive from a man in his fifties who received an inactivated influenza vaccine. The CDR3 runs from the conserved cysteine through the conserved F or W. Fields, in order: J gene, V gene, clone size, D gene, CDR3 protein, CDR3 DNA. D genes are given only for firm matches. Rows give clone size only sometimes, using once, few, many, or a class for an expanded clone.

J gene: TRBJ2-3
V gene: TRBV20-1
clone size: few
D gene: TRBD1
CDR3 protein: CSARWDRSDTQYF
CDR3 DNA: TGCAGTGCTAGATGGGACAGGTCAGATACGCAGTATTTT

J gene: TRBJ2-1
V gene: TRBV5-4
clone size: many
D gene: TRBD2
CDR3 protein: CASRSGGSEQFF
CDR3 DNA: TGTGCCAGCAGGAGCGGGGGCAGTGAGCAGTTCTTC

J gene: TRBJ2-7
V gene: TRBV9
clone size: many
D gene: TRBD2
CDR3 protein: CASSATSGSTYEQYF
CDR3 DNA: TGTGCCAGCAGCGCAACTAGCGGGAGTACCTACGAGCAGTACTTC

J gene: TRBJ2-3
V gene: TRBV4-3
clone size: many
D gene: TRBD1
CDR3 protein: CASSQEDRAGDTQYF
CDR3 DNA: TGCGCCAGCAGCCAAGAGGACAGGGCCGGGGATACGCAGTATTTT

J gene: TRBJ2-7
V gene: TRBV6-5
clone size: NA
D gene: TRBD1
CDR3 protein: CASSFDREYEQYF
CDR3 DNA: TGTGCCAGCAGTTTCGACAGGGAGTACGAGCAGTACTTC

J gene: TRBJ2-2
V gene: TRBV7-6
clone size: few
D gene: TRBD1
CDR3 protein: CASSNRGQGTGELFF
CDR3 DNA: TGTGCCAGCAGCAATAGGGGACAGGGGACCGGGGAGCTGTTTTTT

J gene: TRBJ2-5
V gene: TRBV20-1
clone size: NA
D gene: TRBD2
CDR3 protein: CSARVAGGPLETQYF
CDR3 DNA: TGCAGTGCTAGGGTAGCGGGGGGGCCTTTAGAGACCCAGTACTTC

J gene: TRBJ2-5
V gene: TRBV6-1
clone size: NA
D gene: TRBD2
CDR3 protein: CASSPPTSGGPVLWTQYF
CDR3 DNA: TGTGCCAGCAGCCCCCCGACTAGCGGGGGACCCGTCTTATGGACCCAGTACTTC

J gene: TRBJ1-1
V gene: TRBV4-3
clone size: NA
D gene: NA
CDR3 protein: CASSQGGGPLNTEAFF
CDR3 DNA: TGCGCCAGCAGCCAAGGAGGGGGGCCCTTGAACACTGAAGCTTTCTTT

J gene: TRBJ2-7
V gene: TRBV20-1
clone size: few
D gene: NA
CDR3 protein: CSALLGQYF
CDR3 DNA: TGCAGTGCCCTGCTTGGGCAGTACTTC

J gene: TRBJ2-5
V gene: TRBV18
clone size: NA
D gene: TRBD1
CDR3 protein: CASSPPGQGYQETQYF
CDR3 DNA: TGTGCCAGCTCACCACCGGGACAGGGATACCAAGAGACCCAGTACTTC

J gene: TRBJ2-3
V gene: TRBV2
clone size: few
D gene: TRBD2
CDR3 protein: CASSGASGIEDTQYF
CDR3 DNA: TGTGCCAGCAGTGGTGCTAGCGGGATCGAAGATACGCAGTATTTT

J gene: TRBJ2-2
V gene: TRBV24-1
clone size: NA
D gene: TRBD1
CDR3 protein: CATSDRPHRQGRNTGELFF
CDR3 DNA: TGTGCCACCAGTGATCGCCCCCACAGACAGGGTCGGAACACCGGGGAGCTGTTTTTT

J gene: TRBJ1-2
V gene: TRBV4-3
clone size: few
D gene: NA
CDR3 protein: CASSQTGPIYGYTF
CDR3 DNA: TGCGCCAGCAGCCAAACCGGGCCCATCTATGGCTACACCTTC

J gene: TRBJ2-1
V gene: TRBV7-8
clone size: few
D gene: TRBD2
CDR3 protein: CASSKTSGRAYEQFF
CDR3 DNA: TGTGCCAGCAGCAAAACTAGCGGGAGGGCCTATGAGCAGTTCTTC